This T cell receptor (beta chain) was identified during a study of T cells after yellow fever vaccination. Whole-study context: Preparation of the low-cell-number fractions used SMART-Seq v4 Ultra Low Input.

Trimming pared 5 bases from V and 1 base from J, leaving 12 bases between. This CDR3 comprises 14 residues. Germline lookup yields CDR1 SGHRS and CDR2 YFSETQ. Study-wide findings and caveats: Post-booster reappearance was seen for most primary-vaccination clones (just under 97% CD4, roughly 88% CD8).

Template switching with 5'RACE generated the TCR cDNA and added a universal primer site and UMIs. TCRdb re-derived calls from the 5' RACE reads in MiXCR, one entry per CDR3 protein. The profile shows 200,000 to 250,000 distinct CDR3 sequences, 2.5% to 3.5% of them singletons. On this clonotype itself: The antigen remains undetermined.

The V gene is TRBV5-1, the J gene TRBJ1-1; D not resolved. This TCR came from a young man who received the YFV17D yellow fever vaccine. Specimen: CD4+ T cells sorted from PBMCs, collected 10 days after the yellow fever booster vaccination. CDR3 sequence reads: CASSPSSRNTEAFF. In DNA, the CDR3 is TGCGCCAGCAGTCCGAGTAGTCGGAACACTGAAGCTTTCTTT.